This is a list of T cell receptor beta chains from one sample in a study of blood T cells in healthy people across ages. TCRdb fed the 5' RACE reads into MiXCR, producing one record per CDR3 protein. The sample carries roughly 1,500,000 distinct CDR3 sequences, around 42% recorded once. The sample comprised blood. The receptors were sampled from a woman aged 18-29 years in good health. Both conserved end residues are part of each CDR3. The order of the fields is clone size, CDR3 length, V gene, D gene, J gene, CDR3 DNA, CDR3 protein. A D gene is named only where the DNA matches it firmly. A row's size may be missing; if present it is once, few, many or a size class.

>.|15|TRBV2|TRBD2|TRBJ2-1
TGTGCCAGCAGTGCCCGGACTAGCGGGAGGAATGAGCAGTTCTTC
CASSARTSGRNEQFF
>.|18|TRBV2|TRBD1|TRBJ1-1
TGTGCCAGCAGTAATCCATCCGACAGGGACTACATGAACACTGAAGCTTTCTTT
CASSNPSDRDYMNTEAFF
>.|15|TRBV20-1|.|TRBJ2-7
TGCAGTGCTAGAGTCTCCGGGGCTCGCCAAAACGAGCAGTACTTC
CSARVSGARQNEQYF
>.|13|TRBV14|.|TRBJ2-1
TGTGCCAGCAGCCAAGGGGTCCCCGGTGAGCAGTTCTTC
CASSQGVPGEQFF
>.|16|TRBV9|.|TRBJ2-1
TGTGCCAGCAGCGTAGCCGTGGGTAGCTCCTACAATGAGCAGTTCTTC
CASSVAVGSSYNEQFF
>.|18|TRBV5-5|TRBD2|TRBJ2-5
TGTGCCAGCAGCTTGACGGCTAGCGGGGGGGGTATCACGGAGACCCAGTACTTC
CASSLTASGGGITETQYF
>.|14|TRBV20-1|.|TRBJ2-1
TGCAGTGCTCGACAGGGAGGATTTGAGAATGAGCAGTTCTTC
CSARQGGFENEQFF
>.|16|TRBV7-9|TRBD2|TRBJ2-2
TGTGCCAGCAGCTCTGGGACTAGCGGCCACACCGGGGAGCTGTTTTTT
CASSSGTSGHTGELFF
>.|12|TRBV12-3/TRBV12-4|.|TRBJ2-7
TGTGCCAGCAGTCCTGAACAGGACGAGCAGTACTTC
CASSPEQDEQYF
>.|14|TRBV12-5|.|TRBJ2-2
TGTGCTAGTGGTTTGAGGGTGAACACCGGGGAGCTGTTTTTT
CASGLRVNTGELFF
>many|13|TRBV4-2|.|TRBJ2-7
TGTGCCAGCAGCCAGGACCGGACCTACGAGCAGTACTTC
CASSQDRTYEQYF
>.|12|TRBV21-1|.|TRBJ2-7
TGTGCCTCCGGGCTGCCGGTAACCGGCCAGTACTTC
CASGLPVTGQYF